This T cell receptor beta chain stems from a study of blood T cell repertoires in COVID-19. Looking at the study overall: Spain, Italy and the United States supplied samples that represented acute and convalescent COVID-19. Sources were T cells, B-cell-depleted T cells, or PBMCs; the material itself was cDNA or gDNA.

Sequencing was performed with immunoSEQ multiplex PCR; in TCRdb, only in-frame clones are kept and a portion is missing. The sample lists tens of thousands of clones, 80% to 90% seen once, with about 15% in the top ten. The source is a human donor in a cohort sampled during active COVID-19. The donor label of this sample is uncertain. Sequencing was done on a sample of peripheral blood.

CDR3 DNA sequence: TGTGCCAGCAGCATTAGCGGATACGTACAAGAGACCCAGTACTTC. Translating it yields CASSISGYVQETQYF. V usage is TRBV7-8 and J usage is TRBJ2-5; possible D gene TRBD2, 6 bases. Germline CDR1 is SGHVS and CDR2 is FQNEAQ. This CDR3 is built from 15 residues. Trimming cost V 5 bases and J 2 bases, with 15 bases left between them.